The rows below give T cell receptor beta chains drawn from one sample of a study of memory CD4+ T cells and cytomegalovirus serostatus. Sequencing was performed with immunoSEQ multiplex PCR; in TCRdb, only in-frame clones are kept and a portion is missing. In the table there are approximately 88,000 clones, 80% of which are singletons. The sequenced material came from memory CD4+ T cells from blood. The receptors shown here come from an adult in good health and CMV-seropositive. The CDR3 runs from the conserved cysteine through the conserved F or W. The D gene is left open where the match is weak. For some rows the clone size is stated as once, few or many, or as a class when expanded; others skip it.

NA,TRBV6-6,TRBJ2-4,NA,TGTGCCAGCAGCCCCCCGGGACCTCGAGGGATTGACATTCAGTACTTC,CASSPPGPRGIDIQYF
NA,TRBV2,TRBJ2-1,NA,TGTGCCAGTGGTAAGGACGTTAGCTCCTACAATGAGCAGTTCTTC,CASGKDVSSYNEQFF
few,TRBV19,TRBJ2-3,TRBD2,TGTGCCAGTAGTATCTCCCGTGGGGGACTAGCGGTCGAAGGTACGCAGTATTTT,CASSISRGGLAVEGTQYF
NA,TRBV27,TRBJ1-1,NA,TGTGCCAGCACGTTGTGGGGAGGAAACACTGAAGCTTTCTTT,CASTLWGGNTEAFF
NA,TRBV28,TRBJ2-1,TRBD2,TGTGCCAGCACTGTTAGGGGACTAGCGGGCCGAAGGAATGAGCAGTTCTTC,CASTVRGLAGRRNEQFF
NA,TRBV28,TRBJ2-7,NA,TGTGCCAGCAGGCGCGGGAACTACGAGCAGTACTTC,CASRRGNYEQYF
NA,TRBV4-3,TRBJ2-2,TRBD1,TGCGCCAGCAGCCAGGAGACAGGGGACTACACCGGGGAGCTGTTTTTT,CASSQETGDYTGELFF
NA,TRBV9,TRBJ1-1,NA,TGTGCCAGCAGCGTAGGGAGTGGGCAGGGTCGGGGTGAAGCTTTCTTT,CASSVGSGQGRGEAFF
NA,TRBV28,TRBJ2-3,TRBD2,TGTGCCAGCAGTTACGCGGGAGTGAGGGCAGATACGCAGTATTTT,CASSYAGVRADTQYF
NA,TRBV7-8,TRBJ1-3,NA,TGTGCCAGCAGCTTAGAGGGAAACACCATATATTTT,CASSLEGNTIYF
NA,TRBV18,TRBJ2-3,NA,TGTGCCAGCTCACCATCCATTCTCGGCACAGATACGCAGTATTTT,CASSPSILGTDTQYF
few,TRBV6-5,TRBJ2-5,TRBD2,TGTGCCAGCAGACCGGGAGGTAGCGGGGAGACCCAGTACTTC,CASRPGGSGETQYF
NA,TRBV7-2,TRBJ2-1,TRBD2,TGTGCCAGCAGCTTACCGGGGGGCTCCTACAATGAGCAGTTCTTC,CASSLPGGSYNEQFF
NA,TRBV7-9,TRBJ1-2,NA,TGTGCCAGCAGCTCCTTTTTCGGTCAGAAGGGCTACACCTTC,CASSSFFGQKGYTF
NA,TRBV6-1,TRBJ2-5,NA,TGTGCCAGCAGTGGGCTCGGGGGAGAGACCCAGTACTTC,CASSGLGGETQYF
NA,TRBV29-1,TRBJ2-3,NA,TGCAGCGTGAAGCAGTCGGATACGCAGTATTTT,CSVKQSDTQYF
NA,TRBV7-2,TRBJ2-7,NA,TGTGCCAGCAGTTCCACGCAGGGGGACTTCGAGCAGTACTTC,CASSSTQGDFEQYF
NA,TRBV11-2,TRBJ2-7,NA,TGTGCCAGCAGTTTAACGACAGGGAGGGTCTCCTACGAGCAGTACTTC,CASSLTTGRVSYEQYF
NA,TRBV29-1,TRBJ1-2,TRBD1,TGCAGCGTTGACACTCGCGCACAGGGGGGCTATGGCTACACCTTC,CSVDTRAQGGYGYTF
NA,TRBV5-5,TRBJ2-7,NA,TGTGCCAGCAGCTTATCGGCCTCTTCGGGGCCCCACTACGAGCAGTACTTC,CASSLSASSGPHYEQYF
NA,TRBV19,TRBJ1-4,NA,TGTGCCAGTAGTGGGCGGGGGAATGAAAAACTGTTTTTT,CASSGRGNEKLFF
once,TRBV29-1,TRBJ2-3,NA,TGCAGCGTTGGCGGCGCGAGGGATACGCAGTATTTT,CSVGGARDTQYF
NA,TRBV2,TRBJ1-2,TRBD1,TGTGCCGGAACAGGGGGCACCTATGGCTACACCTTC,CAGTGGTYGYTF
NA,TRBV14,TRBJ1-2,TRBD1,TGTGCCAGCAGCCGAGGGACAGATAACTATGGCTACACCTTC,CASSRGTDNYGYTF
few,TRBV7-9,TRBJ1-4,NA,TGTGCCAGCAGCTTAATACAGATTGAAAAACTGTTTTTT,CASSLIQIEKLFF
NA,TRBV5-5,TRBJ2-7,TRBD2,TGTGCCAGCAGCGCTAGCGGGAACCGCTACGAGCAGTACTTC,CASSASGNRYEQYF
NA,TRBV4-2,TRBJ1-1,NA,TGTGCCAGCAGCCCTCTGAACACTGAAGCTTTCTTT,CASSPLNTEAFF
NA,TRBV4-3,TRBJ2-7,NA,TGCGCCAGCAGCCAAGGGTGGGGAAACGAGCAGTACTTC,CASSQGWGNEQYF
NA,TRBV18,TRBJ2-2,NA,TGTGCCAGCTCACCACCCGGGACGGCGAACACCGGGGAGCTGTTTTTT,CASSPPGTANTGELFF